A single TCR beta chain is shown here with its context. Its antigen is currently unknown. TCR beta CDR3 sequences were amplified from RNA transcripts. Primed by the HTBI set, a first-round RT-PCR was run on the TCR CDR3. A single record per CDR3 protein comes from TCRdb applying MiXCR to the multiplex PCR reads. The repertoire holds about 290,000 distinct CDR3 sequences, with approximately 13% as singletons. CDR3 length: 13 amino acids. Germline V lookup: CDR1 KGHDR, CDR2 SFDVKD. V shed 4 bases and J shed 0 bases, with 2 bases lying between them. This record comes from a study of T cells in Graves' hyperthyroidism and ophthalmopathy. In the study overall: Upon initial diagnosis and before any treatment, peripheral blood was collected. Findings and limits, study-wide: Most thyroid clonotypes that were expanded above 0.001 also turned up in blood.

Isolation of PBMCs was performed on around 9.7 ml fresh peripheral blood. The clonotype was recovered from a woman aged 40-49 years with Graves' hyperthyroidism. V is TRBV24-1 and J is TRBJ2-2, with no clear D. The source material was blood. The CDR3 DNA reads as TGTGCCACCAGTGACCCGAACACCGGGGAGCTGTTTTTT. Its translation is CATSDPNTGELFF.